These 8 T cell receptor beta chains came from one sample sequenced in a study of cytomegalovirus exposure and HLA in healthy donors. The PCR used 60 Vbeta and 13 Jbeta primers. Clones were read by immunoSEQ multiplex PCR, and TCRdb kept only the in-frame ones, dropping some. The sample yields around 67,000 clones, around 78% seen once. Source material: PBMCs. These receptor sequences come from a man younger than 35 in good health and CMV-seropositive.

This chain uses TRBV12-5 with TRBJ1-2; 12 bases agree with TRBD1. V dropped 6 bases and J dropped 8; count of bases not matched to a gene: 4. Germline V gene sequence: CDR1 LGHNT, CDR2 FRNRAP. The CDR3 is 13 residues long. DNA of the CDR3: TGTGCTAGTGGGGACGGGACAGGGGGCGGCTACACCTTC. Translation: CASGDGTGGGYTF.

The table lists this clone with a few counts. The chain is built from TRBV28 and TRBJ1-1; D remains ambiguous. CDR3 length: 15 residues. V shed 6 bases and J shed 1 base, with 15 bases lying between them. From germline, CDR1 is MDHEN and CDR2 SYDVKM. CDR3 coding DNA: TGTGCCAGCAGCCCCGCGGAGAGTTGGAACACTGAAGCTTTCTTT. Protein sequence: CASSPAESWNTEAFF.

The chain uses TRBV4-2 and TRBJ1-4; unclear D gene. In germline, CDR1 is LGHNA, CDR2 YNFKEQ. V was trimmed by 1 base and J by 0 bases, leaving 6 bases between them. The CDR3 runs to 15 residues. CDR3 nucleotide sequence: TGTGCCAGCAGCCAAGTTCGTTCAACTAATGAAAAACTGTTTTTT. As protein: CASSQVRSTNEKLFF.

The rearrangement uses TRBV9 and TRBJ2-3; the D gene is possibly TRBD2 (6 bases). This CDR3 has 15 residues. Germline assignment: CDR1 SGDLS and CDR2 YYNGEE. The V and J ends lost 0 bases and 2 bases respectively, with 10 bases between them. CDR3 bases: TGTGCCAGCAGCGTAGGGGCGGGACCCACAGATACGCAGTATTTT. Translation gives CASSVGAGPTDTQYF. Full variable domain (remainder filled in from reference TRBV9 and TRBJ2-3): DSGVTQTPKHLITATGQRVTLRCSPRSGDLSVYWYQQSLDQGLQFLIQYYNGEERAKGNILERFSAQQFPDLHSELNLSSLELGDSALYFCASSVGAGPTDTQYFGPGTRLTVL.

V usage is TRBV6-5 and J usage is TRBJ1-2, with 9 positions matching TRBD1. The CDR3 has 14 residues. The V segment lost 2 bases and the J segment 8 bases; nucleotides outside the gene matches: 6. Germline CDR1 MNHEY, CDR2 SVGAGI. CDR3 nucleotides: TGTGCCAGCAGTTACCCCACAGGGGGCGAAGGCTACACCTTC. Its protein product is CASSYPTGGEGYTF.

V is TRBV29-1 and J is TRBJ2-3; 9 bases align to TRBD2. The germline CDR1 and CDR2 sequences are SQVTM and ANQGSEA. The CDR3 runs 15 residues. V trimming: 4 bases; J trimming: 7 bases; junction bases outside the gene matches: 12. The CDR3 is CSVVPSGTPVNTQYF. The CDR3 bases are TGCAGCGTTGTGCCTAGCGGGACGCCGGTTAATACGCAGTATTTT.

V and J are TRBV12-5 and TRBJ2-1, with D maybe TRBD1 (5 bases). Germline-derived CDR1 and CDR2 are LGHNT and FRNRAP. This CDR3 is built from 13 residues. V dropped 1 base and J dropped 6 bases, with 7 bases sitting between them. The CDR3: CASGLGQGNEQFF. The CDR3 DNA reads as TGTGCTAGTGGTTTGGGTCAGGGCAATGAGCAGTTCTTC.

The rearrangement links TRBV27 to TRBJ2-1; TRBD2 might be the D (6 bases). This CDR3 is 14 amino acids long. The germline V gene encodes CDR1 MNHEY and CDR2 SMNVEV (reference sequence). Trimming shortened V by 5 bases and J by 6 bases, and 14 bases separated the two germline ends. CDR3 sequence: CASSPRTMGNEQFF. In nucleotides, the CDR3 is TGTGCCAGCAGTCCACGGACTATGGGCAATGAGCAGTTCTTC.